This T cell receptor beta chain emerged from a study of shared T cell receptors in the human thymus. The CDR3 has 15 amino acids. CDR1 is MNHEY, CDR2 SVGAGI, per germline. The V and J ends lost 6 bases and 4 bases, in that order; junction bases with no gene match: 6. Assay used: immunoSEQ multiplex PCR; TCRdb lists only in-frame clones, some missing. Of about 660,000 clones detected, approximately 89% appear once; the ten largest clones hold 0.0094%. The data were also submitted as part of a second study, on human thymus T cells. That source adds: Donors were healthy Finnish infants having corrective surgery for congenital heart defects. Thymic material originated from resections removed in the course of corrective heart surgery.

The receptor was isolated from a boy under two years old with a congenital heart defect. This sequence joins TRBV6-5 and TRBJ1-4; 9 bases fit TRBD1. The sample comprised thymocytes. This CDR3 is CASSSGTGHNEKLFF. The CDR3 DNA sequence: TGTGCCAGCAGCTCCGGGACAGGGCATAATGAAAAACTGTTTTTT.